Sequencing of this TCR beta chain was carried out in a study of neurological immune-mediated disorders. V dropped 2 bases and J dropped 7; count of bases not matched to a gene: 9. Germline CDR1 and CDR2: MDHEN and SYDVKM. The CDR3 has 15 amino acids. Many counts were recorded for this clonotype. From the 5' RACE reads, TCRdb called clonotypes with MiXCR, one entry per CDR3 protein. Of tens of thousands of distinct CDR3 sequences listed, over 12% are singletons. The rearrangement links TRBV28 to TRBJ1-2, with TRBD1 identical over 8 bases. The sample comprised PBMCs. The sequence was collected from a woman aged 45-60 years in good health. CDR3 protein: CASSLPQGTGGGYTF. For the CDR3, the DNA is TGTGCCAGCAGTTTACCCCAGGGCACAGGGGGTGGCTACACCTTC.